These 22 T cell receptor beta chains originate from one sample sequenced in a study of shared clonotypes between healthy human individuals. Method: immunoSEQ multiplex PCR; TCRdb's copy keeps in-frame clones and lacks some. The sample lists some 2.1 million clones; roughly 94% were seen once. Sequences were obtained from naive CD4+ T cells sorted from blood. Sample subset: CD45RA+ positively selected. Source of these receptors: a man aged 18 to 35 in good health.

V usage is TRBV5-1 and J usage is TRBJ1-3; no definite D call. This CDR3 is built from 14 residues. Looked up from germline, CDR1 is SGHRS and CDR2 is YFSETQ. V lost 0 bases and J 6 bases, leaving 10 bases between the germline ends. CDR3 sequence reads: CASSLVPGANTIYF. The CDR3 DNA is TGCGCCAGCAGCTTGGTTCCGGGTGCAAACACCATATATTTT.

The V gene is TRBV7-8, the J gene TRBJ1-5, with a weak D call TRBD1 (6 bases). Trimming pared 1 base from V and 3 bases from J, leaving 10 bases between. The CDR3 totals 15 residues. Germline CDR1 and CDR2: SGHVS and FQNEAQ. The chain's CDR3 is CASSLGQGTNQPQHF. The CDR3 coding sequence is TGTGCCAGCAGCTTAGGGCAGGGGACCAATCAGCCCCAGCATTTT.

The V gene is TRBV30, the J gene TRBJ2-5; D ambiguous. Trimming took off 2 bases at V and 0 bases at J, with 4 bases between the two ends. CDR3 length: 12 residues. Germline CDR1 reads GTSNPN; CDR2 reads SVGIG (reference sequence). The DNA for the CDR3 is TGTGCCTGGAGTTGGGACCAAGAGACCCAGTACTTC. Translating it yields CAWSWDQETQYF.

The rearrangement joins TRBV4-1 to TRBJ1-3; D is perhaps TRBD1 (6 bases). The CDR3 loop spans 13 amino acids. V lost 4 bases, J lost 8 bases, and 12 bases lay in between. The germline CDR1 and CDR2 sequences are MGHRA and YSYEKL. CDR3 bases: TGCGCCAGCAGCCCACAGGGTCAGGACACCATATATTTT. This codes for CASSPQGQDTIYF.

This clone is a singleton in its sample. V and J are TRBV5-4 and TRBJ2-3; possibly TRBD1 or TRBD2 for D (6 bases each). Germline CDR1 reads SGHNT; CDR2 reads YYREEE (reference sequence). Trimming cost V 2 bases and J 0 bases, with 10 bases left between them. This CDR3 is built from 15 residues. CDR3 coding DNA: TGTGCCAGCAGCTTTCCGGGGGCGAGCACAGATACGCAGTATTTT. It encodes CASSFPGASTDTQYF.

J is TRBJ2-3 and V is TRBV28; tentatively, D is TRBD1 (5 bases). The CDR3 covers 14 residues. Trimming cost V 11 bases and J 3 bases, with 18 bases left between them. From germline, CDR1 is MDHEN and CDR2 SYDVKM. DNA for the CDR3: TGTGCCGGACAACGGCAGGGTGGGACAGATACGCAGTATTTT. This sequence encodes CAGQRQGGTDTQYF.

This clone has only one observation. The chain recombines TRBV5-1 with TRBJ2-2, with TRBD1 matching 10 bases. The CDR3 totals 15 residues. The germline gives CDR1 SGHRS, CDR2 YFSETQ. V shed 4 bases, J shed 4 bases, and the junction held 4 bases outside the gene matches. CDR3 loop: CASSQGDRGTGELFF. Written as DNA, the CDR3 is TGCGCCAGCAGCCAAGGGGACAGGGGCACCGGGGAGCTGTTTTTT.

The chain links TRBV28 to TRBJ1-4; D possibly corresponds to TRBD1 (5 bases). CDR3 length equals 14 residues. Germline CDR1 is MDHEN and CDR2 is SYDVKM. Trimming cost V 3 bases and J 10 bases, with 15 bases left between them. The CDR3 is CASSFSGRGGKLFF. Here the CDR3 DNA reads TGTGCCAGCAGTTTCTCGGGTCGGGGGGGAAAACTGTTTTTT.

This chain joins TRBV7-8 and TRBJ1-6; weak D call: TRBD1 (5 bases). CDR1 SGHVS and CDR2 FQNEAQ come from the germline V gene. The CDR3 consists of 15 residues. The V end lost 3 bases, the J end lost 7 bases, and 13 bases lay between the germline ends. DNA of the CDR3: TGTGCCAGCAGCTTGGACACAGGACTGAATTCACCCCTCCACTTT. Residues: CASSLDTGLNSPLHF.

This clone showed up just once. A much bigger clone sits one base away, suggesting this may be a read error. The genes are TRBV6-1 and TRBJ2-5; D is unclear. This CDR3 has 12 amino acids. Per germline, CDR1 MNHNS and CDR2 SASEGT. Trimming shortened V by 6 bases and J by 3 bases, and 8 bases separated the two germline ends. The CDR3 DNA sequence: TGTGCCAGCAGCCTCCTCGAAGAGACCCAGTACTTC. Its translation is CASSLLEETQYF.

J is TRBJ1-1 and V is TRBV5-4, with D maybe TRBD1 (6 bases). V was pared by 4 bases and J by 1 base, with 14 bases between. CDR1 is SGHNT, CDR2 YYREEE, per germline (reference sequence). The CDR3 is made up of 15 amino acids. The CDR3 DNA is TGTGCCAGCAGCCGGCCAGGGGAGGGGAACACTGAAGCTTTCTTT. Protein: CASSRPGEGNTEAFF.

For this clone: The sample has other DNA sequences that encode this CDR3 too. The chain links TRBV5-1 to TRBJ2-5; D uncertain. CDR1 is SGHRS and CDR2 is YFSETQ in the germline V gene. This CDR3 contains 12 residues. V was cut by 0 bases and J by 4 bases, with 4 bases left in between. CDR3 region: CASSLGVETQYF. DNA of the CDR3: TGCGCCAGCAGCTTGGGAGTAGAGACCCAGTACTTC.

This chain joins TRBV5-1 and TRBJ2-1, with 9 bases matching TRBD1. There are 17 residues in the CDR3. With 2 bases clipped from V and 3 bases from J, the junction kept 9 bases outside the gene matches. From germline, CDR1 is SGHRS and CDR2 YFSETQ. The CDR3 bases are TGCGCCAGCAGCTTTGGCCAGGTGACAGGGGGCTACAATGAGCAGTTCTTC. This sequence encodes CASSFGQVTGGYNEQFF.

The chain employs TRBV2 and TRBJ2-7, with TRBD1 matching 9 bases. The CDR3 sequence is 15 residues long. Germline V gives CDR1 SNHLY, CDR2 FYNNEI. The V and J ends lost 2 bases and 2 bases, in that order; junction bases with no gene match: 4. In DNA, the CDR3 is TGTGCCAGCAGTGAAAGGACAGGGGAGACCTACGAGCAGTACTTC. It is translated as CASSERTGETYEQYF.

In its sample, this clone was seen once. The rearrangement joins TRBV30 to TRBJ1-5; TRBD1 is a possible D gene (5 bases). V lost 7 bases, J lost 2 bases, and 12 bases lay in between. From germline, CDR1 is GTSNPN and CDR2 SVGIG (reference sequence). This CDR3 is built from 13 residues. As DNA, the CDR3 is TGTGCCTCCAAAGGGGACGGCAATCAGCCCCAGCATTTT. This gives the protein CASKGDGNQPQHF.

This chain uses TRBV30 with TRBJ1-1; D unresolved. V was clipped by 1 base and J by 8 bases, with 8 bases between them. CDR1 GTSNPN and CDR2 SVGIG come from the germline V gene (reference sequence). CDR3 length: 11 amino acids. This CDR3 reads CAWSESREAFF. In nucleotides, the CDR3 is TGTGCCTGGAGTGAATCAAGGGAAGCTTTCTTT.

Details on this clone: This CDR3 is also generated by other DNA sequences in the sample. V and J are TRBV5-1 and TRBJ2-3, with TRBD2 matching over 7 bases. This CDR3 has 14 residues. Germline V gene lookup returns CDR1 SGHRS and CDR2 YFSETQ. Unmatched junction bases numbered 5, after V lost 3 bases and J lost 4 bases. This CDR3 is CASSSSGGADTQYF. The CDR3 bases are TGCGCCAGCAGCTCTAGCGGAGGGGCAGATACGCAGTATTTT.

This clone was detected only a few times. The chain joins TRBV7-9 to TRBJ2-3; either TRBD1 or TRBD2 may fit D (5 bases each). Germline loops: CDR1 SEHNR, CDR2 FQNEAQ (reference sequence). V lost 5 bases to trimming and J lost 3 bases, with 12 bases between them. The CDR3 sequence is 14 residues long. The CDR3 reads CASSHEGLTDTQYF. CDR3 coding DNA: TGTGCCAGCAGCCATGAGGGGTTAACAGATACGCAGTATTTT. The full variable domain, completed using reference TRBV7-9 and TRBJ2-3, is DTGVSQNPRHKITKRGQNVTFRCDPISEHNRLYWYRQTLGQGPEFLTYFQNEAQLEKSRLLSDRFSAERPKGSFSTLEIQRTEQGDSAMYLCASSHEGLTDTQYFGPGTRLTVL.

Written as DNA, the CDR3 is TGTGCCAGCAGTGATATCTATGCAGTTAGGTTCTTCGACGAAAAACTGTTTTTT. This codes for CASSDIYAVRFFDEKLFF. This chain uses TRBV6-1 with TRBJ1-4, with D hard to call. Germline CDR1 is MNHNS and CDR2 is SASEGT. The CDR3 is 18 residues long. V was shortened by 3 bases and J by 8 bases, with 25 bases between the two germline ends.

This chain joins TRBV19 and TRBJ2-7; 7 bases line up with TRBD2. The V gene's germline CDR1 is LNHDA and CDR2 SQIVND (reference sequence). CDR3 length equals 16 residues. V shed 1 base and J 6 bases; nucleotides not matched to a gene: 12. CDR3 loop: CASSIVSSGRPTEQYF. DNA for the CDR3: TGTGCCAGTAGTATAGTCAGTAGCGGGCGGCCCACCGAGCAGTACTTC.

The CDR3 sequence is CASSPSRDRSSYNEQFF. CDR3 DNA: TGTGCCAGCAGTCCGTCCCGGGACAGGAGCTCCTACAATGAGCAGTTCTTC. The V call is TRBV28, the J call TRBJ2-1, with 8 nucleotides matching TRBD1. The J segment lost 0 bases and the V segment lost 5 bases, leaving 9 bases of the junction unmatched. The CDR3 spans 17 residues. The germline V gene has CDR1 MDHEN and CDR2 SYDVKM. Based on the CDR3 plus reference TRBV28 and TRBJ2-1, the full variable domain is DVKVTQSSRYLVKRTGEKVFLECVQDMDHENMFWYRQDPGLGLRLIYFSYDVKMKEKGDIPEGYSVSREKKERFSLILESASTNQTSMYLCASSPSRDRSSYNEQFFGPGTRLTVL.

Notes on this clone: One end of the junction does not line up with germline, which may come from a read error. The rearrangement joins TRBV11-2 to TRBJ1-3, with TRBD1 as a possible D gene (6 bases). Germline CDR1 is SGHAT and CDR2 is FQNNGV. The CDR3 contains 17 residues. CDR3 bases: TGTGCCAGCAGCCTATGGACAGCACAGAGCTCTGGAAACACCATACATTTT. It is translated as CASSLWTAQSSGNTIHF.